The TCR beta chain under discussion was sequenced for a study of cytomegalovirus exposure and HLA in healthy donors. Each donor's status was that of a healthy bone marrow donor. This clone was observed a handful of times. Antigen specificity is unknown. Study results and limitations: It emerged from a later analysis that several of the most significant clusters appeared to be linked to common viral pathogens. Cytomegalovirus association was listed for approximately 160 TCR beta chains. Roughly even sequencing depth across donors was the assumption behind the presence/absence analyses.

CDR1 is LGHNA and CDR2 is YNFKEQ in the germline V gene. The J segment lost 5 bases and the V segment lost 0 bases, leaving 8 bases of the junction unmatched. The CDR3 is made up of 17 amino acids. PCR used 60 Vbeta primers and 13 Jbeta primers. TCRdb's copy holds only in-frame clones and misses some; the assay was immunoSEQ multiplex PCR. The sample records roughly 120,000 clones, 75% to 85% being singletons. The sample comprised PBMCs. This sequence joins TRBV4-2 and TRBJ2-1; 9 nucleotides match TRBD1. The TCR was taken from a male donor in good health and CMV-seronegative. CDR3 sequence reads: CASSQDWGGQGNNEQFF. CDR3 coding DNA: TGTGCCAGCAGCCAAGATTGGGGGGGACAGGGAAACAATGAGCAGTTCTTC.